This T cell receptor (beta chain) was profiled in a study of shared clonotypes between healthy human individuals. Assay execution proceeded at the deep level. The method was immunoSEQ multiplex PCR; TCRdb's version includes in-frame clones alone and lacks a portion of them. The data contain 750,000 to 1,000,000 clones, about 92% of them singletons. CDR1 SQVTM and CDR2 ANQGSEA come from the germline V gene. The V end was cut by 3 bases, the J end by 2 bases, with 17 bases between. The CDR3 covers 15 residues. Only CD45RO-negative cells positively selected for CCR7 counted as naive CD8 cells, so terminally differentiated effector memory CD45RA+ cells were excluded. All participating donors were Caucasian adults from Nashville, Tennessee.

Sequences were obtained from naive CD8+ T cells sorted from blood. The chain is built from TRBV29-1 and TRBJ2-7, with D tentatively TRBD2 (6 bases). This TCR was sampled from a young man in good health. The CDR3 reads CSVERSGEETYEQYF. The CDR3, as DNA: TGCAGCGTTGAGAGGTCGGGGGAAGAAACCTACGAGCAGTACTTC.